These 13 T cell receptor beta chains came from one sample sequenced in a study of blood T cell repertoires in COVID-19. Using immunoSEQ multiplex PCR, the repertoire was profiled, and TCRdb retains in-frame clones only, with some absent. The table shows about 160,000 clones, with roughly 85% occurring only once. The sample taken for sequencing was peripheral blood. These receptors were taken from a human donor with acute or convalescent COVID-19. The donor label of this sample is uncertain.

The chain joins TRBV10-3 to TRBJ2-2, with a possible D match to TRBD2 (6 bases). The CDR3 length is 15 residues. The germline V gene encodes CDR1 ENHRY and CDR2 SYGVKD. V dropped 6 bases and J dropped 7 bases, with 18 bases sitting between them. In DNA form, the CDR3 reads TGTGCCATCAGGACCGGGACTCCCATGAGCGGGGAGCTGTTTTTT. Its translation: CAIRTGTPMSGELFF.

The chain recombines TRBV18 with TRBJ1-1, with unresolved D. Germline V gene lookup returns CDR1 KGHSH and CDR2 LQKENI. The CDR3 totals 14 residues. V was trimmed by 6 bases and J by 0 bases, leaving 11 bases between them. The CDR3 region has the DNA TGTGCCAGCTCTCTAGACGGGATGAACACTGAAGCTTTCTTT. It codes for CASSLDGMNTEAFF.

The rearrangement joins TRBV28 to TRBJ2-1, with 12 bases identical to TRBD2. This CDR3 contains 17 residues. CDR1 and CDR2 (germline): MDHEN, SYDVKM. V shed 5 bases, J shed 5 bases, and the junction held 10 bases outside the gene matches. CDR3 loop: CASSPARSSGGDNEQFF. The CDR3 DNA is TGTGCCAGCAGTCCCGCTCGGTCTAGCGGGGGGGACAATGAGCAGTTCTTC.

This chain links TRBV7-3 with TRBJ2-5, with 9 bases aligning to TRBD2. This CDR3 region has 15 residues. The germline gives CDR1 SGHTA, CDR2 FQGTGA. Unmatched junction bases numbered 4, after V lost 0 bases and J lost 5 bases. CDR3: CASSLTVAGVETQYF. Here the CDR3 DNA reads TGTGCCAGCAGCTTAACTGTAGCGGGGGTTGAGACCCAGTACTTC.

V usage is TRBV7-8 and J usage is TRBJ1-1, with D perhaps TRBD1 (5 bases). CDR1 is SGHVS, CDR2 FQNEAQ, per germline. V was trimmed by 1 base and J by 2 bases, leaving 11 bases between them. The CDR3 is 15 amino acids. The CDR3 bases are TGTGCCAGCAGCTTAGGTGGGGGGGAAAACACTGAAGCTTTCTTT. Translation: CASSLGGGENTEAFF.

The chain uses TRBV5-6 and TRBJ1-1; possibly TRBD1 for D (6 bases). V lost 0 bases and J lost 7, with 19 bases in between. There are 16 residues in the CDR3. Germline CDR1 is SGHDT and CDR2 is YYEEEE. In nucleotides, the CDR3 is TGTGCCAGCAGCTTGGGACAGGTTGAGTCGAGGGGTGAAGCTTTCTTT. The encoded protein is CASSLGQVESRGEAFF.

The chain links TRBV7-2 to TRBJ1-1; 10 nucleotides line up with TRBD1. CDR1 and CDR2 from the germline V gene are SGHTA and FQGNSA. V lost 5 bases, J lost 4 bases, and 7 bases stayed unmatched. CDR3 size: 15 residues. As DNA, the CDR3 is TGTGCCAGCAGCCGGGACAGGGGTTTGGGCACTGAAGCTTTCTTT. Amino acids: CASSRDRGLGTEAFF.

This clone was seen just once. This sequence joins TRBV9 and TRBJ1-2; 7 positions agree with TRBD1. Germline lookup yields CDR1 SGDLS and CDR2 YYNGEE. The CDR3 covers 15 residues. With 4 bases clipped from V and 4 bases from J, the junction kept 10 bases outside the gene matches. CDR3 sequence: CASSLQGQGGYGYTF. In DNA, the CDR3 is TGTGCCAGCAGCTTACAGGGGCAGGGGGGCTATGGCTACACCTTC.

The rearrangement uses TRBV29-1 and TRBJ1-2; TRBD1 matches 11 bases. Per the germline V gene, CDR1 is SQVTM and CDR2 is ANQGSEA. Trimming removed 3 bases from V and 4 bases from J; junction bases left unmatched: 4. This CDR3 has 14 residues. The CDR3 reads CSVEGQGGPYGYTF. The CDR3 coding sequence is TGCAGCGTTGAGGGACAGGGGGGCCCCTATGGCTACACCTTC.

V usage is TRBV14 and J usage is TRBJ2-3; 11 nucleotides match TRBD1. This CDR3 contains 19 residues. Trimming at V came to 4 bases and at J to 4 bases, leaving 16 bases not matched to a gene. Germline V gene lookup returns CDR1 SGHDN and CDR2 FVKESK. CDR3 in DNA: TGTGCCAGCAGCCCCGACCGCGGACAGGGGGCGATTCGACCAGATACGCAGTATTTT. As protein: CASSPDRGQGAIRPDTQYF. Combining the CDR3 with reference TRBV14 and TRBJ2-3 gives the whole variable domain EAGVTQFPSHSVIEKGQTVTLRCDPISGHDNLYWYRRVMGKEIKFLLHFVKESKQDESGMPNNRFLAERTGGTYSTLKVQPAELEDSGVYFCASSPDRGQGAIRPDTQYFGPGTRLTVL.

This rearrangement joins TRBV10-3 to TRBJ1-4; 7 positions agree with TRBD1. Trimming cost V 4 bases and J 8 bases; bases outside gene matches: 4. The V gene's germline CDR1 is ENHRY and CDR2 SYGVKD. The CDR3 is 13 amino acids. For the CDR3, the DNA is TGTGCCATCAGTGGGGGACAGAAAGAAAAACTGTTTTTT. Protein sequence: CAISGGQKEKLFF.

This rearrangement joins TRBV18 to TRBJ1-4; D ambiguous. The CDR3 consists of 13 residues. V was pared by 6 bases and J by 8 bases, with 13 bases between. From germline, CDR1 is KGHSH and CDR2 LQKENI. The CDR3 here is CASSPADTEKLFF. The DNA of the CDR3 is TGTGCCAGCTCGCCAGCAGACACCGAAAAACTGTTTTTT.

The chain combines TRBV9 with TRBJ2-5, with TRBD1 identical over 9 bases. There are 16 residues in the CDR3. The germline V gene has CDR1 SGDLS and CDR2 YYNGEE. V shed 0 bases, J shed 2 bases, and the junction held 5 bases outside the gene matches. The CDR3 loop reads CASSVATGTGQETQYF. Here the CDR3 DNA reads TGTGCCAGCAGCGTAGCTACAGGGACAGGGCAAGAGACCCAGTACTTC.